This TCR beta chain was documented in a study of cytomegalovirus exposure and HLA in healthy donors. Study context: Membership in the Caucasian-associated ancestry cluster was found for about four fifths of 300 to 500 genotyped donors. Study-level points and caveats: Apart from CMV serostatus, no immune exposure information was available. According to the study, approximately 150 TCR beta chains were cytomegalovirus-associated. When a later analysis was performed, an Asian-associated ancestry cluster reportedly had fewer N-insertions than the approximately 690-donor mean.

V lost 5 bases and J lost 7, with 18 bases in between. Germline assignment: CDR1 SGHNT and CDR2 YENEEA. The CDR3 length is 15 residues. Primers included in the PCR were 60 Vbeta and 13 Jbeta primers. Data came from immunoSEQ multiplex PCR; TCRdb stores just in-frame clones and leaves some out. The data contain roughly 240,000 clones, about 77% of them singletons. On this clone: Antigen specificity is unknown.

Sequencing used PBMCs. J is TRBJ2-1 and V is TRBV11-3, with a weak D call TRBD1 (5 bases). This TCR came from a boy aged 5-17 years in good health and CMV-seronegative. CDR3 sequence reads: CASSPVPQGLNEQFF. As DNA, the CDR3 is TGTGCCAGCAGCCCTGTCCCCCAGGGTCTAAATGAGCAGTTCTTC.